Listed here are 14 T cell receptor beta chains from one sample, sequenced in a study of T cell responses to AZD1222 COVID-19 vaccine. Sequencing was performed with immunoSEQ multiplex PCR; in TCRdb, only in-frame clones are kept and a portion is missing. There are under 150,000 clones in the sample; 92% occur only once, and approximately 1.4% lies in the top ten. The material was peripheral blood, obtained 28 days after the second AZD1222 dose. Every receptor here comes from an adult who received the AZD1222 COVID-19 vaccine.

The chain joins TRBV20-1 to TRBJ2-7; D tentatively fits TRBD1 or TRBD2 (5 bases each). The ends were cut back, 6 bases at V and 13 bases at J, with 19 bases in the middle. CDR1 is DFQATT, CDR2 SNEGSKA, per germline (reference sequence). The CDR3 sequence is 11 residues long. This CDR3 reads CSASEGTADYV. CDR3 DNA: TGCAGTGCCTCTGAAGGGACGGCCGATTACGTC.

The rearrangement joins TRBV7-9 to TRBJ1-6; D is uncertain. CDR3 size: 14 residues. Looked up from germline, CDR1 is SEHNR and CDR2 is FQNEAQ (reference sequence). Trimming stripped 3 bases from V and 14 bases from J, with 17 bases between. The CDR3 spells CASSLEQSIHTLHF. CDR3 sequence (DNA): TGTGCCAGCAGCTTGGAGCAGTCCATCCACACCCTCCACTTT.

The chain links TRBV11-3 to TRBJ1-1; 8 positions agree with TRBD1. V lost 0 bases, J lost 8 bases, and 2 bases stayed unmatched. This CDR3 is built from 13 residues. The germline gives CDR1 SGHNT, CDR2 YENEEA. The DNA for the CDR3 is TGTGCCAGCAGCTTAGATGGACAGGGAGAAGCTTTCTTT. Translated: CASSLDGQGEAFF.

This chain links TRBV30 with TRBJ2-1, with TRBD1 as a possible D gene (6 bases). Trimming took 3 bases from V and 9 from J, leaving 15 bases between them. Germline lookup yields CDR1 GTSNPN and CDR2 SVGIG (reference sequence). This CDR3 is 13 amino acids long. For the CDR3, the DNA is TGTGCCTGGAGCGAGATCCAGGGGAGTGAGCAGTTCTTC. Translated, it gives CAWSEIQGSEQFF. Full variable domain (remainder filled in from reference TRBV30 and TRBJ2-1): SQTIHQWPATLVQPVGSPLSLECTVEGTSNPNLYWYRQAAGRGLQLLFYSVGIGQISSEVPQNLSASRPQDRQFILSSKKLLLSDSGFYLCAWSEIQGSEQFFGPGTRLTVL.

The rearrangement links TRBV28 to TRBJ2-1; D is perhaps TRBD2 (5 bases). The CDR3 runs to 12 residues. CDR1 MDHEN and CDR2 SYDVKM come from the germline V gene. V was trimmed by 6 bases and J by 6 bases, leaving 9 bases between them. This chain's CDR3 is CASRRGRNEQFF. The CDR3 nucleotides read TGTGCCAGCAGAAGAGGGCGCAATGAGCAGTTCTTC.

This chain connects TRBV7-8 to TRBJ1-1, with 10 bases identical to TRBD1. The trim removed 7 bases at V and 2 bases at J, leaving 4 bases unmatched. The CDR3 is made up of 14 amino acids. Per germline, CDR1 SGHVS and CDR2 FQNEAQ. Written as DNA, the CDR3 is TGTGCCAGCATCATGACAGGGGGCAACACTGAAGCTTTCTTT. Protein: CASIMTGGNTEAFF.

CDR3: CASSSPGQGAEQYF. The CDR3 DNA sequence: TGTGCCAGCAGTTCCCCGGGACAGGGGGCCGAGCAGTACTTC. The V and J genes are TRBV28 and TRBJ2-7, with 12 bases fitting TRBD1. Germline V lookup: CDR1 MDHEN, CDR2 SYDVKM. Trimming took 4 bases from V and 6 from J; bases not matched to a gene: 4. The CDR3 extends over 14 amino acids.

This chain uses TRBV29-1 with TRBJ2-1, with 7 bases aligning to TRBD1. This CDR3 comprises 16 residues. The V and J ends lost 1 base and 3 bases, in that order; junction bases with no gene match: 9. Germline-derived CDR1 and CDR2 are SQVTM and ANQGSEA. CDR3 DNA: TGCAGCGTTGAAGTGATCGGGACAGCTATCTACAATGAGCAGTTCTTC. Encoded protein: CSVEVIGTAIYNEQFF.

The chain couples TRBV12-2 to TRBJ1-1; no check of the table's D call, TRBD1, against the DNA was made. TRBV12-2 is a pseudogene segment. The CDR3 spans 17 residues. The CDR3 nucleotides are TGTGCAAGTGACAGGGACAGGCCATCTTTCATGAACACTGAAGCTTTCTTT. Translation: CASDRDRPSFMNTEAFF.

This chain connects TRBV3-1 (or the pseudogene TRBV3-2) to TRBJ1-5; D is ambiguous. CDR3 size: 12 residues. Trimming left V 2 bases short and J 9 bases short, with 8 bases between. The germline CDR1 and CDR2 sequences are LGHDT and YNNKEL (reference sequence). CDR3 bases: TGTGCCAGCAGCCAACAAGGGAGGCCCCAGCATTTT. It specifies CASSQQGRPQHF.

This chain uses TRBV30 with TRBJ1-2; the D is unclear. Between the trimmed V and J ends, which lost 2 bases and 4 bases, there was a span of 11 bases. CDR3 length: 13 residues. CDR1 is GTSNPN, CDR2 SVGIG, per germline (reference sequence). The chain's CDR3 is CAWSRAGTYGYTF. The CDR3 DNA is TGTGCCTGGAGTCGTGCAGGTACCTATGGCTACACCTTC.

V is TRBV30 and J is TRBJ1-2, with D hard to call. Trimming pared 0 bases from V and 8 bases from J, leaving 13 bases between. The CDR3 covers 13 residues. From germline, CDR1 is GTSNPN and CDR2 SVGIG (reference sequence). The CDR3 is CAWSVEGLGGYTF. CDR3 nucleotide sequence: TGTGCCTGGAGTGTAGAAGGGCTCGGGGGCTACACCTTC.

The chain recombines TRBV29-1 with TRBJ2-3; D gene uncertain. The germline V and J ends were trimmed by 7 bases and 5 bases, with 13 bases remaining between them. The CDR3 sequence is 12 residues long. In germline, CDR1 is SQVTM, CDR2 ANQGSEA. The CDR3 sequence is CSGLETQDTQYF. CDR3 coding DNA: TGCAGCGGTCTAGAGACCCAAGATACGCAGTATTTT.

This chain uses TRBV5-1 with TRBJ1-1; the D gene is possibly TRBD1 (5 bases). The V end lost 0 bases, the J end lost 3 bases, and 12 bases lay between the germline ends. This CDR3 region has 15 residues. CDR1 and CDR2 (germline): SGHRS, YFSETQ. The CDR3: CASSLAEGHYTEAFF. CDR3 nucleotide sequence: TGCGCCAGCAGCTTGGCCGAAGGACACTACACTGAAGCTTTCTTT. The whole variable domain, filled in from reference TRBV5-1 and TRBJ1-1, reads KAGVTQTPRYLIKTRGQQVTLSCSPISGHRSVSWYQQTPGQGLQFLFEYFSETQRNKGNFPGRFSGRQFSNSRSEMNVSTLELGDSALYLCASSLAEGHYTEAFFGQGTRLTVV.